One T cell receptor beta chain is described in this entry. This could be a read error, since a much larger clone is one nucleotide away. The CDR3 loop spans 16 amino acids. Germline CDR1 is LNHDA and CDR2 is SQIVND (reference sequence). The sample originates from a study of kidney transplant recipient with SARS-CoV-2 infection. TCRdb fed the reads into MiXCR, producing one record per CDR3 protein. Of some 220,000 distinct CDR3 sequences listed, under 35% are singletons. This sequence was found in a male patient in his thirties who had COVID-19 and was a kidney transplant recipient. Some T cells may have come from the graft donor. The chain carries TRBV19 and TRBJ1-5; D is ambiguous. This specimen was a blood sample, taken at baseline and on day 111 from a kidney transplant recipient. The chain's CDR3 is CASSPGLGKSSQPQHF. CDR3 DNA: TGTGCCAGTAGTCCCGGGCTGGGGAAAAGCAGTCAGCCCCAGCATTTT.